A single sample is the source of the 16 T cell receptor beta chains below, sequenced in a study of immune cell composition in non-small cell lung cancer. Sequencing used immunoSEQ multiplex PCR; TCRdb keeps in-frame clones, though not all of them. The table records about 6,000 clones, about 90% of them present only once. The normal lung sample lay at least 3 cm, and maximally far, from the tumour. The sample comprised non-adjacent lung tissue. These receptors originate from a human donor with non-small cell lung cancer.

The chain employs TRBV27 and TRBJ2-1, with TRBD2 matching over 8 bases. The CDR3 consists of 14 residues. Germline V gene data show CDR1 as MNHEY and CDR2 as SMNVEV (reference sequence). Unmatched junction bases numbered 5, after V lost 5 bases and J lost 5 bases. CDR3 sequence reads: CASSGRTSNNEQFF. The CDR3 DNA sequence: TGTGCCAGCAGTGGGAGGACTAGCAACAATGAGCAGTTCTTC.

V and J are TRBV20-1 and TRBJ1-2, with D possibly TRBD1 on 6 matching bases. Between the trimmed V and J ends, which lost 4 bases and 4 bases, there was a span of 7 bases. Germline CDR1 and CDR2: DFQATT and SNEGSKA (reference sequence). This CDR3 is built from 11 residues. DNA for the CDR3: TGCAGTGCTACAGGGGTCTATGGCTACACCTTC. Residues: CSATGVYGYTF.

The V gene is TRBV19, the J gene TRBJ1-4; D is ambiguous. The CDR3 length is 13 residues. V lost 7 bases, J lost 7 bases, and 13 bases lay in between. The germline gives CDR1 LNHDA, CDR2 SQIVND (reference sequence). CDR3 in amino acids: CASTRRETEKLFF. CDR3 sequence (DNA): TGTGCCAGTACCCGTAGGGAGACTGAAAAACTGTTTTTT. Together with reference TRBV19 and TRBJ1-4, the CDR3 gives the full variable domain: DGGITQSPKYLFRKEGQNVTLSCEQNLNHDAMYWYRQDPGQGLRLIYYSQIVNDFQKGDIAEGYSVSREKKESFPLTVTSAQKNPTAFYLCASTRRETEKLFFGSGTQLSVL.

This clone was picked up one time. The chain combines TRBV9 with TRBJ2-3; TRBD2 matches at 7 bases. The germline V gene encodes CDR1 SGDLS and CDR2 YYNGEE. This CDR3 is 17 amino acids long. The junction had 17 bases not matched to a gene; V was cut back by 4 bases and J by 6 bases. DNA of the CDR3: TGTGCCAGCAGCTCCCTAGGCGGGAGCCTCCTTGAGGATACGCAGTATTTT. This codes for CASSSLGGSLLEDTQYF.

The V and J genes are TRBV10-1 and TRBJ1-5; D uncertain. The CDR3 runs to 10 residues. Germline V gene lookup returns CDR1 WNHNN and CDR2 SYGVQD (reference sequence). V was shortened by 10 bases and J by 9 bases, with 10 bases between the two germline ends. The CDR3: CANRAGPQHF. In nucleotides, the CDR3 is TGCGCCAACCGAGCGGGGCCCCAGCATTTT.

The V call is TRBV18, the J call TRBJ1-4, with a tentative D call TRBD1 (6 bases). The germline CDR1 and CDR2 sequences are KGHSH and LQKENI. The ends were cut back, 3 bases at V and 5 bases at J, with 13 bases in the middle. This CDR3 has 15 residues. CDR3 coding DNA: TGTGCCAGCTCACCCCGACAGGTTCCAAATGAAAAACTGTTTTTT. Translating it yields CASSPRQVPNEKLFF.

The gene calls are TRBV29-1 and TRBJ1-2; D gene unclear. CDR3 length equals 13 residues. Germline V gene lookup returns CDR1 SQVTM and CDR2 ANQGSEA. V was cut by 2 bases and J by 7 bases, with 14 bases left in between. The CDR3 protein is CSVETQVRSGYTF. Written as DNA, the CDR3 is TGCAGCGTTGAAACTCAAGTAAGGAGTGGCTACACCTTC.

The chain recombines TRBV5-1 with TRBJ2-7; 9 bases match TRBD1. The germline CDR1 and CDR2 sequences are SGHRS and YFSETQ. After removal of 4 bases from V and 3 bases from J, the junction contained 5 bases not matched to a gene. The CDR3 runs 14 residues. The CDR3 loop reads CASSEGQGIYEQYF. The CDR3 bases are TGCGCCAGCAGCGAGGGACAGGGAATCTACGAGCAGTACTTC.

The chain is built from TRBV19 and TRBJ2-3; D perhaps matches TRBD2 (6 bases). V dropped 6 bases and J dropped 2 bases, with 12 bases sitting between them. This CDR3 is built from 14 residues. Per the germline V gene, CDR1 is LNHDA and CDR2 is SQIVND (reference sequence). The CDR3, as DNA: TGTGCCAGTAGCAAACTAGCAACCACAGATACGCAGTATTTT. Translated, it gives CASSKLATTDTQYF.

Written as DNA, the CDR3 is TGTGCCAGTAGTATTGTAGCGAGTAATGAGCAGTTCTTC. Its translation: CASSIVASNEQFF. The chain couples TRBV19 to TRBJ2-1, with a possible D match to TRBD2 (5 bases). The germline V gene has CDR1 LNHDA and CDR2 SQIVND (reference sequence). CDR3 length: 13 amino acids. Trimming stripped 3 bases from V and 7 bases from J, with 10 bases between. Supplemented by reference TRBV19 and TRBJ2-1, the full variable domain reads DGGITQSPKYLFRKEGQNVTLSCEQNLNHDAMYWYRQDPGQGLRLIYYSQIVNDFQKGDIAEGYSVSREKKESFPLTVTSAQKNPTAFYLCASSIVASNEQFFGPGTRLTVL.

The rearrangement links TRBV7-9 to TRBJ2-5; maybe TRBD2 (7 bases). CDR1 is SEHNR and CDR2 is FQNEAQ in the germline V gene (reference sequence). The CDR3 spans 19 residues. Trimming took off 2 bases at V and 2 bases at J, with 24 bases between the two ends. CDR3 in amino acids: CASSLLGEGGLALQETQYF. In DNA, the CDR3 is TGTGCCAGCAGCTTACTAGGGGAGGGGGGGCTAGCGCTTCAAGAGACCCAGTACTTC.

The CDR3 protein is CASRLLQGNSNQPQHF. DNA of the CDR3: TGTGCCAGCAGACTGCTACAGGGGAATAGCAATCAGCCCCAGCATTTT. The chain couples TRBV21-1 to TRBJ1-5; the table's TRBD1 call for D was not verified on the DNA. TRBV21-1 is a documented pseudogene. This CDR3 has 16 residues.

The chain joins TRBV9 to TRBJ2-1, with 7 bases identical to TRBD2. CDR3 length: 15 amino acids. Unmatched junction bases numbered 5, after V lost 5 bases and J lost 0 bases. Germline loops: CDR1 SGDLS, CDR2 YYNGEE. The CDR3 nucleotides read TGTGCCAGCAGTCAAAGCGGGATCTCCTACAATGAGCAGTTCTTC. Its protein product is CASSQSGISYNEQFF.

The chain couples TRBV7-9 to TRBJ2-1; 12 bases are shared with TRBD2. With V trimmed by 4 bases and J by 7 bases, 8 bases remained unmatched. Germline values: CDR1 SEHNR, CDR2 FQNEAQ (reference sequence). This CDR3 is 16 amino acids long. CDR3 sequence (DNA): TGTGCCAGCAGCTCGCGCGGACTAGCGGGAATGAATGAGCAGTTCTTC. Amino acids: CASSSRGLAGMNEQFF.

This chain connects TRBV9 to TRBJ2-3; D uncertain. Per germline, CDR1 SGDLS and CDR2 YYNGEE. This CDR3 has 18 residues. V was clipped by 0 bases and J by 0 bases, with 17 bases between them. Here the CDR3 DNA reads TGTGCCAGCAGCGTAGAATCTGGCCGACCGACTAGCACAGATACGCAGTATTTT. As protein: CASSVESGRPTSTDTQYF. Full variable domain (outside the CDR3, taken from reference TRBV9 and TRBJ2-3): DSGVTQTPKHLITATGQRVTLRCSPRSGDLSVYWYQQSLDQGLQFLIQYYNGEERAKGNILERFSAQQFPDLHSELNLSSLELGDSALYFCASSVESGRPTSTDTQYFGPGTRLTVL.

This clone was counted between two and nine times. V and J are TRBV29-1 and TRBJ2-7; 11 positions match TRBD2. The CDR3 covers 12 residues. The germline V gene encodes CDR1 SQVTM and CDR2 ANQGSEA. The CDR3 DNA is TGCGCGACGGCTAGCGGGGGGTACGAGCAGTACTTC. It is translated as CATASGGYEQYF.